This T cell receptor (beta chain) was retrieved from a study of blood T cell repertoires in COVID-19. Each recovered donor of Cohort 3 presented with two negative PCRs, clearance, or symptom resolution. There are 19 residues in the CDR3. The V and J ends lost 1 base and 4 bases, in that order; junction bases with no gene match: 9. The V gene's germline CDR1 is LGHNA and CDR2 YSLEER. Profiled with immunoSEQ multiplex PCR; TCRdb holds only in-frame clones, not every one. The table shows 280,000 or so clones, with around 90% occurring only once. The V call is TRBV4-3, the J call TRBJ2-2; 13 bases are shared with TRBD2. The material sequenced was PBMCs or T cells enriched from blood (not recorded which). This clonotype originated in a woman between 35 and 50 years old who had recovered from COVID-19. The CDR3 loop reads CASSQAAWTSGSSTGELFF. DNA of the CDR3: TGCGCCAGCAGCCAAGCGGCATGGACTAGCGGGAGTAGCACCGGGGAGCTGTTTTTT.